This T cell receptor (beta chain) was retrieved from a study of cytomegalovirus exposure and HLA in healthy donors. Study-level results: Over 150 TCR beta chains were listed as cytomegalovirus-associated.

Remarks on this clone: What it binds is unknown.

Sequenced by immunoSEQ multiplex PCR; TCRdb stores in-frame clones only, minus some. Here the sample spans 200,000 to 300,000 clones, about 90% being singletons. Trimming cost V 0 bases and J 6 bases, with 12 bases left between them. The CDR3 is 14 amino acids. Per the germline V gene, CDR1 is SGHRS and CDR2 is YFSETQ. The sequencing sample was made of PBMCs. The rearrangement links TRBV5-1 to TRBJ1-2, with no clear D. The clonotype originates from a woman aged 25-40 years in good health and CMV-seropositive. The CDR3 nucleotides are TGCGCCAGCAGCTTGGTTTCCGGGTCCAATGGCTACACCTTC. Protein: CASSLVSGSNGYTF.